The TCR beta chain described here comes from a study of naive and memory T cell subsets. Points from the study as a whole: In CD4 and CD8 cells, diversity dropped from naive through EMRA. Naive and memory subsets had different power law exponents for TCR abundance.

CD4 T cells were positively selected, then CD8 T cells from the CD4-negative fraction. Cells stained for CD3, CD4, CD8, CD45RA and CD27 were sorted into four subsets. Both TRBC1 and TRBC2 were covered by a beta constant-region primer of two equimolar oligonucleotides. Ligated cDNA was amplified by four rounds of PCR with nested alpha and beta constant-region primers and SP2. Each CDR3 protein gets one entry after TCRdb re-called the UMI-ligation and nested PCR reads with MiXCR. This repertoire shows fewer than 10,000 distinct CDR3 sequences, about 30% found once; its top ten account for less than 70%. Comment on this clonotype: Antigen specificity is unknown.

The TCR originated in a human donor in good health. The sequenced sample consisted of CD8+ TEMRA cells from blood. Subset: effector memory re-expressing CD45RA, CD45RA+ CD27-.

The CDR3 DNA is TGTGCCAGCAGCTCCGGACAAAATCAGCCCCAGCATTTT. It specifies CASSSGQNQPQHF. J is TRBJ1-5 and V is TRBV5-6; D may be TRBD1 (5 bases). The CDR3 is 13 residues long. CDR1 is SGHDT, CDR2 YYEEEE, per germline. The ends were cut back, 3 bases at V and 4 bases at J, with 8 bases in the middle.